This T cell receptor beta chain is drawn from a study of blood T cell repertoires in COVID-19. Study-wide background: Spain, Italy and the United States supplied samples that represented acute and convalescent COVID-19. PBMCs, B-cell-depleted T cells, or T cells provided the cDNA or gDNA that made up the material.

This clone was found a few times. Germline assignment: CDR1 SGHAT and CDR2 FQNNGV. CDR3 length equals 15 residues. The V and J ends lost 1 base and 1 base respectively, with 7 bases between them. In the original workflow: Reference gene primer amplification in the assay estimated nucleated cell counts. Sequencing was performed with immunoSEQ multiplex PCR; in TCRdb, only in-frame clones are kept and a portion is missing. V and J calls and clone size are given by that table; D and trimming were obtained from the DNA. The table includes 270,000 or so clones, roughly 85% detected once. The chain links TRBV11-2 to TRBJ2-2; D ambiguous. The source is a human donor in a cohort sampled during active COVID-19. Material for sequencing was peripheral blood. The DNA for the CDR3 is TGTGCCAGCAGCTTAGTTACTATGAACACCGGGGAGCTGTTTTTT. Its translation is CASSLVTMNTGELFF.